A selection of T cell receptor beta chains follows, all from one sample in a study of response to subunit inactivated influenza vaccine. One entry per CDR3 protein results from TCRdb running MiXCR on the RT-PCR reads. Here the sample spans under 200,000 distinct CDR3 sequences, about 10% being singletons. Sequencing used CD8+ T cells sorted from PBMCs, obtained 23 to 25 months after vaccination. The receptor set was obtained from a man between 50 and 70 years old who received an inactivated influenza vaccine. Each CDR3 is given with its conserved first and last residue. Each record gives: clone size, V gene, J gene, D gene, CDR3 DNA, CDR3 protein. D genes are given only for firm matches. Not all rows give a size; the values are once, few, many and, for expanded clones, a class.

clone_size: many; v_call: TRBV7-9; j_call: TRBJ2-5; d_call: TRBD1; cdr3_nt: TGTGCCAGCAGCTTCGAGGGGGCGCGAGAGACCCAGTACTTC; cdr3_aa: CASSFEGARETQYF
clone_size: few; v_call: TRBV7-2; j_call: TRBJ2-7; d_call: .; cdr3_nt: TGTGCCAGCAGCTTAGTTTCCAGGGGACCAACCTACGAGCAGTACTTC; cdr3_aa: CASSLVSRGPTYEQYF
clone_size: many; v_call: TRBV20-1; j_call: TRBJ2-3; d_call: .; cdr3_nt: TGCAGTGCTAGAGATCAGGGCACAGATACGCAGTATTTT; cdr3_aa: CSARDQGTDTQYF
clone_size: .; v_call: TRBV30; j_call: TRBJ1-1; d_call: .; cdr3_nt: TGTGCCTGGAGTGTAGGAGGCGCTGAAGCTTTCTTT; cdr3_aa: CAWSVGGAEAFF
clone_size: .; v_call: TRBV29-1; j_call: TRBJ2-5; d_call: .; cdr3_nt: TGCAGCGTTGAACTCCAACGGGGGACATCCCAAGAGACCCAGTACTTC; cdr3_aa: CSVELQRGTSQETQYF
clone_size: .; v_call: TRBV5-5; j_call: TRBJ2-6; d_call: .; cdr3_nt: TGTGCCAGCAGCTTGAGTCCGGATACGGGCTGGGCCAACGTCCTGACTTTC; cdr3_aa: CASSLSPDTGWANVLTF
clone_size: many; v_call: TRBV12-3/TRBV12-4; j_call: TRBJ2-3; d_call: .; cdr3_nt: TGTGCCAGCAGCCGTCTGAGCACAGATACGCAGTATTTT; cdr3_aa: CASSRLSTDTQYF
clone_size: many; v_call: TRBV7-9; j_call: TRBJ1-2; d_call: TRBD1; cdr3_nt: TGTGCCAGCAGCGTAAGCGACAGGGAGTCTTACTATGGCTACACCTTC; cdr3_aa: CASSVSDRESYYGYTF
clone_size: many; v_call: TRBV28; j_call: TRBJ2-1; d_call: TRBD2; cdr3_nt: TGTGCCAGCAGCCCCGGACTAGACCTAGAGCAGTTCTTC; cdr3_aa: CASSPGLDLEQFF
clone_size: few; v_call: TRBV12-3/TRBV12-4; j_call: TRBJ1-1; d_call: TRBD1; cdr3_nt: TGTGCCAGCAGTTTTAAACAGGGGGCTTGGACTGAAGCTTTCTTT; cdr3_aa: CASSFKQGAWTEAFF
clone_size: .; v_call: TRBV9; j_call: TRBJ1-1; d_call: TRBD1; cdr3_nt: TGTGCCAGCAGCCCAGCCCGGACAGGGTACACTGAAGCTTTCTTT; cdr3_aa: CASSPARTGYTEAFF
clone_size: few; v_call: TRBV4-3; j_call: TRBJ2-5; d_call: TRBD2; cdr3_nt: TGCGCCAGCAGCCAAGATTTCCCAGCGGGGGGAGAGACCCAGTACTTC; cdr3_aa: CASSQDFPAGGETQYF
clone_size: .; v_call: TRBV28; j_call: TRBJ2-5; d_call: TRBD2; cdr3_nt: TGTGCCAGCAGTTTCCCAGAGGGAGGGCCGGAAGAGACCCAGTACTTC; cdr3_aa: CASSFPEGGPEETQYF
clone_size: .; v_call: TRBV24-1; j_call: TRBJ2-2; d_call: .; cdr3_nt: TGTGCCACCAGTGAAGCTCGGAGTTATACCGGGGAGCTGTTTTTT; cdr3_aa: CATSEARSYTGELFF
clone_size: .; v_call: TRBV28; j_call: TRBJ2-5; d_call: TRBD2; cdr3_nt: TGTGCCAGCAACATGCTAGCGGGGGAGGAGACCCAGTACTTC; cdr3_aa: CASNMLAGEETQYF
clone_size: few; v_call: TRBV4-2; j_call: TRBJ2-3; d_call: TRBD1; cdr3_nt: TGTGCCAGCAGCCCCCGAGGACAGGGGGAAGCGGATACGCAGTATTTT; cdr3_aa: CASSPRGQGEADTQYF
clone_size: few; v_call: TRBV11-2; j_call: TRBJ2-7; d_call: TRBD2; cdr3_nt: TGTGCCAGCAGCTCCCTAGGACTAGCGGGGCCTTCCTACGAGCAGTACTTC; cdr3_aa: CASSSLGLAGPSYEQYF
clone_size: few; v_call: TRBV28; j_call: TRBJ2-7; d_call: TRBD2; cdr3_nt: TGTGCCAGCAGTTTAATTAGCGGGAGGGCCTCAGACTCCTACGAGCAGTACTTC; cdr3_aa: CASSLISGRASDSYEQYF
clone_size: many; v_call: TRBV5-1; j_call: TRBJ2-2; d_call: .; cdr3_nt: TGCGCCAGCAGCTTGGTCTACGCGAACACCGGGGAGCTGTTTTTT; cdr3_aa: CASSLVYANTGELFF
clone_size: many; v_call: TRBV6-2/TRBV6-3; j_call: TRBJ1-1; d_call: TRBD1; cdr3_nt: TGTGCCAGCAGTTACTCGGTCGGACAGGGGGCCACTGAAGCTTTCTTT; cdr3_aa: CASSYSVGQGATEAFF
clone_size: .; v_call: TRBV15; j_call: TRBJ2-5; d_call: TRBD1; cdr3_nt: TGTGCCACCAGCAGAGAGGACAGGAGGGAGACCCAGTACTTC; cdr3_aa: CATSREDRRETQYF
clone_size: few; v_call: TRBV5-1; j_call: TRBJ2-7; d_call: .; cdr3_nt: TGCGCCAGCAGCCCGGACAGCGTAACCTACGAGCAGTACTTC; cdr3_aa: CASSPDSVTYEQYF
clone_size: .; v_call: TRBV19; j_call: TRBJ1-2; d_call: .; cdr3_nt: TGTGCCAGTAGTATCTACGGCGCCCCTAGCTATGGCTACACCTTC; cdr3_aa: CASSIYGAPSYGYTF
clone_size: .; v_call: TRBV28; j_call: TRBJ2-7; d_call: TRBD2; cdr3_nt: TGTGCCAGCAGTCTAACCGGGACTAGCAACGAGCAGTACTTC; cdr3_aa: CASSLTGTSNEQYF
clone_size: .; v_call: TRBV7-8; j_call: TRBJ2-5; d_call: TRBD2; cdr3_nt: TGTGCCAGCAGCCCGACTAGCGGGAGATGGGAGACCCAGTACTTC; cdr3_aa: CASSPTSGRWETQYF
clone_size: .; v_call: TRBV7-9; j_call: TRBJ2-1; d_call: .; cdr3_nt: TGTGCCAGCAGTCCCTACAGGGATGAGCAGTTCTTC; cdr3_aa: CASSPYRDEQFF
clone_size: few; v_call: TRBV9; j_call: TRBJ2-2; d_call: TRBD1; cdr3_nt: TGTGCCAGCAGCGTAGCGGGACAGGGGGCGAACACCGGGGAGCTGTTTTTT; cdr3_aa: CASSVAGQGANTGELFF
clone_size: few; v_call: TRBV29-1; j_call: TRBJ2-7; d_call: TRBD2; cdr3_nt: TGCAGCGTTGAAGCCCCGGCTAGCGGGAGACGCGACGAGCAGTACTTC; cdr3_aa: CSVEAPASGRRDEQYF
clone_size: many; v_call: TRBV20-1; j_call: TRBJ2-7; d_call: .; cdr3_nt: TGCAGTGCTAGAGTGGACAGTAGCTCCTACGAGCAGTACTTC; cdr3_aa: CSARVDSSSYEQYF
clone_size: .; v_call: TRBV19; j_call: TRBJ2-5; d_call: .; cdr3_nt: TGTGCCAGTAGTATTTCAGGGAGACTCCAAGAGACCCAGTACTTC; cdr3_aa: CASSISGRLQETQYF
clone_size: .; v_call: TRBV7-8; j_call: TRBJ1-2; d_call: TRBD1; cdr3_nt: TGTGCCAGCAGCTACCGAGGACAGGGGGCCCGGGGCTACACCTTC; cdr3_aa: CASSYRGQGARGYTF
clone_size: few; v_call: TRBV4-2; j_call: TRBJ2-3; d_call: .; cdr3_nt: TGTGCCAGCAGCCAAGAGTCAGGGGTCTCAGATACGCAGTATTTT; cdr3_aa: CASSQESGVSDTQYF
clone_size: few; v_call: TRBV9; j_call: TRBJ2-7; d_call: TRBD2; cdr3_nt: TGTGCCAGCAGCTACCGGGAGGGGCGCCCAGTCAACGAGCAGTACTTC; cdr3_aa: CASSYREGRPVNEQYF
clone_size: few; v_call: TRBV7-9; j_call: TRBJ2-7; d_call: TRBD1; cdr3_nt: TGTGCCAGCAGCCCACCTGACAGGGTTGACGAGCAGTACTTC; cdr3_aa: CASSPPDRVDEQYF
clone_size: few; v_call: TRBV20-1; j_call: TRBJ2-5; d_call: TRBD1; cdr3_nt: TGCAGTGCCGTACAGGGGGGACGGGAGACCCAGTACTTC; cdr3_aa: CSAVQGGRETQYF
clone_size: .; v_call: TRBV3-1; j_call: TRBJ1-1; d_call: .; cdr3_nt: TGTGCCAGCAGCTACAAATTCGTGAATCCGGGCACTGAAGCTTTCTTT; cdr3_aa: CASSYKFVNPGTEAFF
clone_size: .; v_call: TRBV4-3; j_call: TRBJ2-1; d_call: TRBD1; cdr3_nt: TGCGCCAGCAGCCCTCAGTTACAGGGGGCGAACAATGAGCAGTTCTTC; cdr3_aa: CASSPQLQGANNEQFF
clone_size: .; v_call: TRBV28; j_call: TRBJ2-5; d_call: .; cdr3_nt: TGTGCCGGCAGTCCCCAGGGGAGCCCGGAGACCCAGTACTTC; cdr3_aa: CAGSPQGSPETQYF
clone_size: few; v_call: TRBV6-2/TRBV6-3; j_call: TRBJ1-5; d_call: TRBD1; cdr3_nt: TGTGCCAGCAGGCCCGAAGGGACAGCTAATCAGCCCCAGCATTTT; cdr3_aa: CASRPEGTANQPQHF
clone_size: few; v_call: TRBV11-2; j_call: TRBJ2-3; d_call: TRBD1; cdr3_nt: TGTGCCAGCAGCTTAACAGGGGAGGATACGCAGTATTTT; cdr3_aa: CASSLTGEDTQYF
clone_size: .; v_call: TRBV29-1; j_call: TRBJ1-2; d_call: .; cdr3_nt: TGCAGCGTTGAAGAGGACGCGGCCTATGGCTACACCTTC; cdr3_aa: CSVEEDAAYGYTF
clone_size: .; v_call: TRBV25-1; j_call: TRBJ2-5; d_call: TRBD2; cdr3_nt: TGTGCCAGCAGTGTTAGACTAGCGGGAGGAGTTTGGGAGACCCAGTACTTC; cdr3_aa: CASSVRLAGGVWETQYF
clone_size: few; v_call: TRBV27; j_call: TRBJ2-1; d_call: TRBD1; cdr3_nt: TGTGCCAGCAGTTTACTAGACAGGGATAAGCAGTTCTTC; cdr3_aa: CASSLLDRDKQFF
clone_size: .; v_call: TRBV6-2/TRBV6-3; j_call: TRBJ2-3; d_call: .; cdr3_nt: TGTGCCAGCAGTTACTCGTTGGGGATAGATACGCAGTATTTT; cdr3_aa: CASSYSLGIDTQYF
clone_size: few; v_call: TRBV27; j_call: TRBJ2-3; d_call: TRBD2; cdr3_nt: TGTGCCAGCAGTTTAATCCCTAGCGGGGGCCTGGATACGCAGTATTTT; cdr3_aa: CASSLIPSGGLDTQYF
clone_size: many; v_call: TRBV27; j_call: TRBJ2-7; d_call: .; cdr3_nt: TGTGCCAGCAGTTTGATTACTAGCATCGGGCGCGAGCAGTACTTC; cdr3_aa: CASSLITSIGREQYF
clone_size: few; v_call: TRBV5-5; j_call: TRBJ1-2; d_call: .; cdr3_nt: TGTGCCAGCAGCTTTGGCCTTACTGCAACTATAGCTAACTATGGCTACACCTTC; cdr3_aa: CASSFGLTATIANYGYTF
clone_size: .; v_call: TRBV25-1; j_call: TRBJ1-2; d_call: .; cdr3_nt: TGTGCCAGCAGTGAATCTGGCAGTGGCTATGGCTACACCTTC; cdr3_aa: CASSESGSGYGYTF
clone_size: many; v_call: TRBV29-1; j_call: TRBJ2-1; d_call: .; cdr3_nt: TGCAGCGTTGAAAGCCCCCACATGAGAGGGCACAATGAGCAGTTCTTC; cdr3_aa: CSVESPHMRGHNEQFF
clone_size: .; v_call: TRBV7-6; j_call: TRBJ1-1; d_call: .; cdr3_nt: TGTGCCAGCAGCATAGAGATTATGAACACTGAAGCTTTCTTT; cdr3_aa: CASSIEIMNTEAFF
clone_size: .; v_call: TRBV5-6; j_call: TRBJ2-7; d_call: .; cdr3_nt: TGTGCCAGCAGCCCCGGGCAGGTGGGGGAGCAGTACTTC; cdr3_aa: CASSPGQVGEQYF
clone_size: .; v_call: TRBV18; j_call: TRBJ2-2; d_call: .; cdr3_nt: TGTGCCAGCTCACCAAAACAGAGCACCGGGGAGCTGTTTTTT; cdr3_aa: CASSPKQSTGELFF
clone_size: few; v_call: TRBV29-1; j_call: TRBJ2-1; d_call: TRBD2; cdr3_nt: TGCAGCGTGGATAGCGGGAGGGCTTACAATGAGCAGTTCTTC; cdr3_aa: CSVDSGRAYNEQFF
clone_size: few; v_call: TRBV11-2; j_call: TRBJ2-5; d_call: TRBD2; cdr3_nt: TGTGCCAGCAGCTTTGGGACTAGCGGAGAGACCCAGTACTTC; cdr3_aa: CASSFGTSGETQYF
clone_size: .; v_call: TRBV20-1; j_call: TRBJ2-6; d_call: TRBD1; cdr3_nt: TGCAGTGCACTAGACAGGGCCGGGGCCAACGTCCTGACTTTC; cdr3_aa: CSALDRAGANVLTF
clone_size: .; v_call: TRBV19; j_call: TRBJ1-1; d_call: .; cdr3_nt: TGTGCCAGTAGTATCCAGGGCACTGAAGCTTTCTTT; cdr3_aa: CASSIQGTEAFF
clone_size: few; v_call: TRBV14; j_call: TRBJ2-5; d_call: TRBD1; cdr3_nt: TGTGCCAGCAGCCAAGATAGGGGGACAGGTCGGTTGGAGACCCAGTACTTC; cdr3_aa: CASSQDRGTGRLETQYF
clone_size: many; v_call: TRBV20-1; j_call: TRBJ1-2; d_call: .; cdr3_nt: TGCAGTGCTAGAGATGTGAGGGGTTACGGCGGCTACACCTTC; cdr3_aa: CSARDVRGYGGYTF
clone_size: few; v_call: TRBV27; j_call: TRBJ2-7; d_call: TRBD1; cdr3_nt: TGTGCCAGCAGTTTATCGAGGACAGGCAACTCCTACGAGCAGTACTTC; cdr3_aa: CASSLSRTGNSYEQYF